These 18 T cell receptor beta chains originate from one sample sequenced in a study of OX40 agonist ivuxolimab in advanced cancers. Measured with immunoSEQ multiplex PCR; TCRdb has only the in-frame clones, and not every one. The sample consists of 70,000 to 80,000 clones, approximately 85% of them appearing once. Sequencing used CD4+ or CD8+ T cells sorted from blood, obtained in a trial of the OX40 agonist ivuxolimab. Receptors were obtained from an adult with an advanced solid tumor such as melanoma, head and neck, liver or kidney cancer.

The J gene is TRBJ1-1, the V gene TRBV5-1; tentatively, D is TRBD1 (5 bases). The CDR3 has 14 amino acids. Germline V lookup: CDR1 SGHRS, CDR2 YFSETQ. Trimming took 9 bases from V and 0 from J, leaving 15 bases between them. The CDR3 loop reads CATAGGGMNTEAFF. CDR3 coding DNA: TGCGCCACCGCCGGGGGTGGAATGAACACTGAAGCTTTCTTT.

V and J are TRBV4-1 and TRBJ2-3; 7 bases agree with TRBD1. Germline trimming cut 0 bases from V and 5 bases from J; bases unmatched to any gene: 20. The germline CDR1 and CDR2 sequences are MGHRA and YSYEKL. CDR3 length equals 20 residues. DNA of the CDR3: TGCGCCAGCAGCCAAGAGAGCAGGGGGTGGTTAGCGCGACGGGAAGATACGCAGTATTTT. Translated, it gives CASSQESRGWLARREDTQYF.

The J gene is TRBJ2-7, the V gene TRBV5-1; tentatively, D is TRBD1 (6 bases). This CDR3 has 13 residues. V lost 0 bases to trimming and J lost 4 bases, with 8 bases between them. Germline CDR1 SGHRS, CDR2 YFSETQ. CDR3 nucleotides: TGCGCCAGCAGCTTGGACAGGGAATACGAGCAGTACTTC. Protein sequence: CASSLDREYEQYF.

CDR3 residues: CASSIRQAPSNYGYTF. In nucleotides, the CDR3 is TGTGCCAGTAGTATTCGACAGGCCCCCTCTAACTATGGCTACACCTTC. This rearrangement joins TRBV19 to TRBJ1-2; weak D call: TRBD1 (6 bases). In germline, CDR1 is LNHDA, CDR2 SQIVND (reference sequence). The CDR3 is made up of 16 amino acids. Trimming removed 3 bases from V and 0 bases from J, with 14 bases in between.

V is TRBV6-5 and J is TRBJ2-7; the match to TRBD1 covers 9 bases. CDR1 is MNHEY, CDR2 SVGAGI, per germline. J gave up 3 bases and V 5 bases, and 8 bases lay outside the gene matches. This CDR3 is 15 amino acids long. The CDR3 coding sequence is TGTGCCAGCAGTACGAGACAGGGGGGTTACTACGAGCAGTACTTC. Translation: CASSTRQGGYYEQYF.

The V and J genes are TRBV7-9 and TRBJ2-6; perhaps TRBD2 as D (6 bases). The germline V and J ends were trimmed by 5 bases and 1 base, with 9 bases remaining between them. The CDR3 sequence is 15 residues long. CDR1 is SEHNR, CDR2 FQNEAQ, per germline (reference sequence). CDR3: CASSTGTSGANVLTF. CDR3 DNA sequence: TGTGCCAGCAGCACCGGGACTTCTGGGGCCAACGTCCTGACTTTC.

The V and J genes are TRBV2 and TRBJ2-7; TRBD2 matches 12 bases. The end of the DNA is better explained by TRBJ2-5, so the J call may be wrong. The CDR3 is made up of 16 amino acids. Germline assignment: CDR1 SNHLY and CDR2 FYNNEI. DNA for the CDR3: TGTGCCAGCAGGGCGAGACTAGCGGGAGAGGGAGAGACCCAGTACTTC. This encodes CASRARLAGEGETQYF.

The chain links TRBV5-1 to TRBJ2-1; maybe TRBD1 (6 bases). Germline loops: CDR1 SGHRS, CDR2 YFSETQ. The CDR3 spans 17 residues. V lost 5 bases and J 6 bases, leaving 24 bases between the germline ends. The CDR3 region is CASSPLTGTLLSNEQFF. The CDR3 coding sequence is TGCGCCAGCAGTCCCCTCACAGGGACCTTACTTAGCAATGAGCAGTTCTTC.

A few counts support this clone. This CDR3 reads CASSLAAGAGETQYF. Here the CDR3 DNA reads TGTGCCAGCAGCTTGGCGGCGGGAGCAGGAGAGACCCAGTACTTC. The V gene is TRBV5-6, the J gene TRBJ2-5, with 7 bases lining up with TRBD2. Germline V gene lookup returns CDR1 SGHDT and CDR2 YYEEEE. V shed 0 bases, J shed 4 bases, and the junction held 6 bases outside the gene matches. The CDR3 consists of 15 residues.

The chain has TRBV19 and TRBJ1-1; 7 nucleotides line up with TRBD1. The ends lost 5 bases at V and 4 bases at J; junction bases unmatched: 4. The germline V gene has CDR1 LNHDA and CDR2 SQIVND (reference sequence). The CDR3 is 13 amino acids. CDR3 in amino acids: CASSFQGGTEAFF. The CDR3 DNA is TGTGCCAGTAGTTTTCAGGGGGGCACTGAAGCTTTCTTT. Variable domain in full (rest from reference TRBV19 and TRBJ1-1): DGGITQSPKYLFRKEGQNVTLSCEQNLNHDAMYWYRQDPGQGLRLIYYSQIVNDFQKGDIAEGYSVSREKKESFPLTVTSAQKNPTAFYLCASSFQGGTEAFFGQGTRLTVV.

The chain joins TRBV15 to TRBJ1-5; 7 bases are shared with TRBD1. Germline CDR1 is LNHNV and CDR2 is YYDKDF (reference sequence). V dropped 0 bases and J dropped 5; count of bases not matched to a gene: 4. The CDR3 runs to 15 residues. The DNA for the CDR3 is TGTGCCACCAGCAGAGAGGCAGGGGGAGATCAGCCCCAGCATTTT. Translation: CATSREAGGDQPQHF.

The rearrangement joins TRBV12-2 to TRBJ2-4. TRBV12-2 is recorded as a pseudogene. There are 16 residues in the CDR3. CDR3 DNA sequence: TGTGCAAGTCGCTTAGCGAGTTTGGGTTGCAAAAACATTCAGTACTTC. It translates to CASRLASLGCKNIQYF.

The DNA of the CDR3 is TGTGCCAGCAGTTACGCTCACAGGGGACCCTACGAGCAGTACTTC. The encoded protein is CASSYAHRGPYEQYF. This chain uses TRBV6-6 with TRBJ2-7, with 7 bases fitting TRBD1. The germline gives CDR1 MNHNY, CDR2 SVGAGI (reference sequence). V lost 2 bases and J lost 2; bases outside the gene matches: 6. This CDR3 has 15 amino acids.

The chain is built from TRBV25-1 and TRBJ2-1; D is ambiguous. The V gene's germline CDR1 is MGHDK and CDR2 SYGVNS. CDR3 length equals 12 residues. Trimming shortened V by 4 bases and J by 9 bases, and 10 bases separated the two germline ends. CDR3 loop: CASSATDGEQFF. The CDR3 DNA follows: TGTGCCAGCAGTGCTACGGACGGTGAGCAGTTCTTC.

V is TRBV5-4 and J is TRBJ2-2; D may be TRBD1 (5 bases). Germline-derived CDR1 and CDR2 are SGHNT and YYREEE (reference sequence). This CDR3 contains 16 residues. V lost 3 bases and J 5 bases, leaving 17 bases between the germline ends. The CDR3 sequence is CASSSAQVRDTGELFF. Written as DNA, the CDR3 is TGTGCCAGCAGCTCAGCACAGGTCAGGGATACCGGGGAGCTGTTTTTT.

This chain joins TRBV7-2 and TRBJ2-2; TRBD1 might be the D (5 bases). The CDR3 totals 14 residues. V lost 2 bases, J lost 6 bases, and 10 bases lay in between. Looked up from germline, CDR1 is SGHTA and CDR2 is FQGNSA. The CDR3 coding sequence is TGTGCCAGCAGCTTATTCCAGGGCGCCGGGGAGCTGTTTTTT. Translation gives CASSLFQGAGELFF.

The chain couples TRBV19 to TRBJ2-1; no clear D. Trimming cost V 4 bases and J 4 bases, with 8 bases left between them. The CDR3 covers 13 residues. Germline V lookup: CDR1 LNHDA, CDR2 SQIVND (reference sequence). CDR3 region: CASSTLRYNEQFF. CDR3 bases: TGTGCCAGTAGTACCCTCCGGTACAATGAGCAGTTCTTC.

This clone came up a few times. The V gene is TRBV5-1, the J gene TRBJ2-3, with D tentatively TRBD2 (5 bases). The CDR3 runs to 14 residues. V was trimmed by 6 bases and J by 0 bases, leaving 11 bases between them. CDR1 is SGHRS and CDR2 is YFSETQ in the germline V gene. Here the CDR3 reads CASNAGGSTDTQYF. For the CDR3, the DNA is TGCGCCAGCAATGCTGGCGGGAGCACAGATACGCAGTATTTT. The full variable domain, completed using reference TRBV5-1 and TRBJ2-3, is KAGVTQTPRYLIKTRGQQVTLSCSPISGHRSVSWYQQTPGQGLQFLFEYFSETQRNKGNFPGRFSGRQFSNSRSEMNVSTLELGDSALYLCASNAGGSTDTQYFGPGTRLTVL.